This T cell receptor (beta chain) is from a study of regulatory T cells in long-lasting Graves disease. Study-level results: TRBV28, TRBJ1-2 and TRBJ2-5 were segments that persistent disease favored.

The time point was: newly diagnosed GD, antithyroid drugs for less than 3 months. After RNA was extracted from PBMCs, the TCR library was made from it. This clonotype was seen a few times. Its specificity is unknown. The V and J ends lost 6 bases and 5 bases respectively, with 14 bases between them. The V gene's germline CDR1 is SNHLY and CDR2 FYNNEI. The CDR3 consists of 14 residues. Libraries of TCR beta came from iRepertoire HTBI primers plus Arm-PCR of CDR3 regions. TCRdb passed the multiplex PCR reads through MiXCR, listing each CDR3 protein once. The repertoire holds about 530,000 distinct CDR3 sequences, with about 16% as singletons. These same data were also listed under a study on T cells in Graves' hyperthyroidism and ophthalmopathy. That study adds: Reasons for excluding patients were uncontrolled infection, other autoimmune disease, pregnancy or lactation. Ophthalmopathy could be told apart from stable hyperthyroidism with a 13 V-J model.

The source is a woman aged 35 to 60 with Graves disease. V gene TRBV2 combines with J gene TRBJ1-5; D call uncertain. Here the sequenced sample was peripheral blood mononuclear cells (PBMCs), taken at new diagnosis, from a patient treated with antithyroid drugs. CDR3 DNA sequence: TGTGCCAGCAGCGACCGGGCCTGGGATCAGCCCCAGCATTTT. Translating gives CASSDRAWDQPQHF.